This TCR beta chain was captured by sequencing in a study of T-cell reconstitution after alpha-beta-depleted transplantation in children. General study findings and limits: Fresh T-cell production supplied most of the T-cell counts and diversity seen one year after transplant.

Unique molecular identifiers were used in preparing the TCRbeta library. MiXCR was run by TCRdb on the PCR reads, yielding one entry per CDR3 protein. The sample holds hundreds of thousands of distinct CDR3 sequences, roughly 13% seen once. The CDR3 has 14 amino acids. The V end lost 5 bases, the J end lost 6 bases, and 14 bases lay between the germline ends. Germline assignment: CDR1 SGHTA and CDR2 FQGTGA. Details on this clonotype: The antigen remains unidentified.

Sequencing was performed on PBMCs, mostly from graft donor cells, taken 360 days after TCRalphabeta/CD19-depleted stem cell transplant. The sequence was collected from a male patient aged 10 to 17 who had a stem cell transplant for acute myeloid leukemia, so the T cells may come from the graft donor. The chain has TRBV7-3 and TRBJ2-1; D possibly corresponds to TRBD2 (6 bases). This chain's CDR3 is CASSPRDSLNEQFF. In DNA, the CDR3 is TGTGCCAGCAGCCCCCGGGACTCCCTCAATGAGCAGTTCTTC.